This passage covers 8 T cell receptor beta chains from one sample sequenced in a study of CD4 and CD8 cells across lung adenocarcinoma regions. TCRdb ran MiXCR on the PCR reads and lists one entry per CDR3 protein. The data show roughly 25,000 distinct CDR3 sequences, over 40% seen once. Sequenced input: CD4+ T cells from the center of a lung tumor. These receptors all stem from a male donor with lung adenocarcinoma. The CD4 and CD8 labels of this study may be unreliable.

CDR3 in DNA: TGTGCCACCAGCAGAGCCCAAGAGACCCAGTACTTC. Translating gives CATSRAQETQYF. The genes are TRBV15 and TRBJ2-5; no clear D gene. V lost 1 base to trimming and J lost 1 base, with 1 base between them. This CDR3 spans 12 amino acids. The germline gives CDR1 LNHNV, CDR2 YYDKDF (reference sequence).

This clonotype was detected only a few times. This sequence joins TRBV6-1 and TRBJ2-5; 10 bases align to TRBD2. The DNA end lines up better with TRBJ2-7; the J call may be wrong. This CDR3 is built from 16 residues. CDR1 MNHNS and CDR2 SASEGT come from the germline V gene. For the CDR3, the DNA is TGTGCCAGCAGTCCCCGTATAATAGCGGGGGGATACGAGCAGTACTTC. The encoded protein is CASSPRIIAGGYEQYF.

This clonotype was detected ten times or more. The rearrangement uses TRBV4-1 and TRBJ2-5; 10 bases line up with TRBD2. The germline V gene encodes CDR1 MGHRA and CDR2 YSYEKL. The junction had 18 bases not matched to a gene; V was cut back by 0 bases and J by 5 bases. The CDR3 runs to 20 residues. The CDR3 reads CASSQDRTMASGRPVETQYF. In DNA, the CDR3 is TGCGCCAGCAGCCAAGATAGGACGATGGCTAGCGGGAGACCCGTGGAGACCCAGTACTTC.

V is TRBV6-1 and J is TRBJ2-1; possible D gene TRBD2, 5 bases. The CDR3 consists of 13 residues. V dropped 3 bases and J dropped 12 bases, with 15 bases sitting between them. Per germline, CDR1 MNHNS and CDR2 SASEGT. CDR3 nucleotide sequence: TGTGCCAGCAGTGATGGGAGCAGCGATGCGCAGTTCTTC. Protein sequence: CASSDGSSDAQFF.

This clonotype showed up many times. As DNA, the CDR3 is TGTGCCAGCACAGACAGGGCTTCTATACAAGAGACCCAGTACTTC. Encoded protein: CASTDRASIQETQYF. The chain carries TRBV6-1 and TRBJ2-5, with TRBD1 identical over 7 bases. V shed 7 bases, J shed 2 bases, and the junction held 10 bases outside the gene matches. CDR3 length: 15 residues. Germline assignment: CDR1 MNHNS and CDR2 SASEGT.

This clonotype was seen repeatedly, ten times or more. The chain has TRBV7-2 and TRBJ2-1; D is ambiguous. V lost 1 base to trimming and J lost 8 bases, with 9 bases between them. This CDR3 region has 13 residues. The germline V gene has CDR1 SGHTA and CDR2 FQGNSA. Written as DNA, the CDR3 is TGTGCCAGCAGCTTAGTGAGTCCTGATGAGCAGTTCTTC. Protein product: CASSLVSPDEQFF.

In regard to this clonotype: A read error may account for a junction end that differs from germline. This chain joins TRBV6-4 and TRBJ2-3; 7 positions match TRBD2. Germline V CDR1 and CDR2: MRHNA, SNTAGT. CDR3 length: 15 amino acids. This CDR3 is CASSGGSGATDTQYF. CDR3 nucleotide sequence: TGTGCCAGCAGTGGGGGGAGCGGGGCCACAGATACGCAGTATTTC.

V is TRBV6-2 or TRBV6-3 and J is TRBJ1-2; D unresolved. V lost 2 bases to trimming and J lost 2 bases, with 15 bases between them. CDR3 length: 16 amino acids. The germline CDR1 and CDR2 sequences are MNHEY and SVGEGT. Written as DNA, the CDR3 is TGTGCCAGCAGTTACAGCGCCGACACGCACAACTATGGCTACACCTTC. It encodes CASSYSADTHNYGYTF.